These T cell receptor beta chains were read from a single sample in a study of T cells after yellow fever vaccination. Using its own MiXCR run on the 5' RACE reads, TCRdb lists one record per CDR3 protein. The sample carries about 360,000 distinct CDR3 sequences, 6.2% recorded once. Sequences were derived from PBMCs, sampled 5 days after the yellow fever booster vaccination. The receptors were gathered from a man aged 25-45 years who received the YFV17D yellow fever vaccine. CDR3s include the opening cysteine and the closing phenylalanine or tryptophan. The order of the fields is D gene, V gene, J gene, clone size, CDR3 DNA, CDR3 protein. A D gene is named only where the DNA matches it firmly. Part of the rows lack a size; the others show once, few, many or a class for expanded clones.

d_gene: TRBD2
v_gene: TRBV19
j_gene: TRBJ2-2
abundance: few
CDR3nt: TGTGCCAGTAGTTCCAAGACCAGCGGGAGAGCTGCCGGGGAGCTGTTTTTT
CDR3aa: CASSSKTSGRAAGELFF

d_gene: TRBD2
v_gene: TRBV4-3
j_gene: TRBJ2-1
abundance: many
CDR3nt: TGCGCCAGCAGCCTGTTAGCGGGAGAGGTTGAGCAGTTCTTC
CDR3aa: CASSLLAGEVEQFF

d_gene: TRBD1
v_gene: TRBV3-1
j_gene: TRBJ2-5
abundance: few
CDR3nt: TGTGCCAGCAGCCAACTACCGGGACAGGATACAAGAGGGACCCAGTACTTC
CDR3aa: CASSQLPGQDTRGTQYF

d_gene: -
v_gene: TRBV7-3
j_gene: TRBJ2-5
abundance: -
CDR3nt: TGTGCCAGCAGCCCTCGCCGGCCCACCCCCCAGCGTGAGACCCAGTACTTC
CDR3aa: CASSPRRPTPQRETQYF

d_gene: -
v_gene: TRBV20-1
j_gene: TRBJ1-2
abundance: few
CDR3nt: TGCAGTGCTAGGATAGGAAATAACTATGGCTACACCTTC
CDR3aa: CSARIGNNYGYTF

d_gene: TRBD2
v_gene: TRBV7-3
j_gene: TRBJ2-1
abundance: many
CDR3nt: TGTGCCAGCAGCATCAATAGCGGGAGTCTCAATGAGCAGTTCTTC
CDR3aa: CASSINSGSLNEQFF

d_gene: TRBD2
v_gene: TRBV6-5
j_gene: TRBJ2-1
abundance: few
CDR3nt: TGTGCCAGCAGTTCATACGGACTAGCGGGGCCTTCTGAGCAGTTCTTC
CDR3aa: CASSSYGLAGPSEQFF

d_gene: -
v_gene: TRBV12-3/TRBV12-4
j_gene: TRBJ2-7
abundance: many
CDR3nt: TGTGCCAGCAGTAGACAAATCGAGCAGTACTTC
CDR3aa: CASSRQIEQYF

d_gene: -
v_gene: TRBV4-2
j_gene: TRBJ1-3
abundance: few
CDR3nt: TGTGCCAGCAGTCCTATGGACTCTGGAAACACCATATATTTT
CDR3aa: CASSPMDSGNTIYF

d_gene: -
v_gene: TRBV7-8
j_gene: TRBJ2-7
abundance: many
CDR3nt: TGTGCCAGCAGCTTACAAAGATCCGGGATAGGTGAGCAGTACTTC
CDR3aa: CASSLQRSGIGEQYF

d_gene: -
v_gene: TRBV29-1
j_gene: TRBJ1-2
abundance: -
CDR3nt: TGCAGCGTCCCGAGGGAGGGACGGGACTATGGCTACACCTTC
CDR3aa: CSVPREGRDYGYTF

d_gene: TRBD2
v_gene: TRBV20-1
j_gene: TRBJ2-5
abundance: -
CDR3nt: TGCTGTGCTAGAGGGGGCCTGGATAGCGGGAGTTATGAGACCCAGTACTTC
CDR3aa: CCARGGLDSGSYETQYF

d_gene: -
v_gene: TRBV6-2/TRBV6-3
j_gene: TRBJ2-3
abundance: many
CDR3nt: TGTGCCAGCAGTTACTCTAGCGGATATACGCAGTATTTT
CDR3aa: CASSYSSGYTQYF

d_gene: TRBD2
v_gene: TRBV12-3/TRBV12-4
j_gene: TRBJ2-2
abundance: -
CDR3nt: TGTGTCAGCAGTTGGGGACTAGCGGCGAACACCGGGGAGCAGTTTTTT
CDR3aa: CVSSWGLAANTGEQFF

d_gene: TRBD2
v_gene: TRBV6-1
j_gene: TRBJ2-1
abundance: many
CDR3nt: TGTGCCAGCAGTCCCCCAAACCGACTAGCGGGAGTAATCAATGAGCAGTTCTTC
CDR3aa: CASSPPNRLAGVINEQFF

d_gene: TRBD2
v_gene: TRBV9
j_gene: TRBJ2-1
abundance: many
CDR3nt: TGTGCCAGCAGCGTAGGCATGGGAGGGGAAAGAAATGAGCAGTTCTTC
CDR3aa: CASSVGMGGERNEQFF

d_gene: -
v_gene: TRBV29-1
j_gene: TRBJ2-7
abundance: -
CDR3nt: TGCAGCGTTGAATTTGGCGGAGGCCGCGAGCAGTACTTC
CDR3aa: CSVEFGGGREQYF

d_gene: -
v_gene: TRBV5-6
j_gene: TRBJ1-1
abundance: -
CDR3nt: TGTGCCAGCAGCTTTTTGTCTCCCACTGAAGCTTTCTTT
CDR3aa: CASSFLSPTEAFF

d_gene: -
v_gene: TRBV6-5
j_gene: TRBJ2-2
abundance: many
CDR3nt: TGTGCCAGCAGTTGGGACCGCCGGGCCGCCGGGGAGCTGTTTTTT
CDR3aa: CASSWDRRAAGELFF

d_gene: -
v_gene: TRBV20-1
j_gene: TRBJ2-2
abundance: many
CDR3nt: TGCAGTGCTAGAAGTCGGAATAAGAACACCGGGGAGCTGTTTTTT
CDR3aa: CSARSRNKNTGELFF

d_gene: -
v_gene: TRBV4-3
j_gene: TRBJ1-2
abundance: many
CDR3nt: TGCGCCAGCAGCCAAGATCGGGCGGGTGGCTACACCTTC
CDR3aa: CASSQDRAGGYTF

d_gene: TRBD1
v_gene: TRBV5-6
j_gene: TRBJ2-7
abundance: few
CDR3nt: TGTGCCAGCAGGGGGACAGGGGCCCACGAGCAGTACTTC
CDR3aa: CASRGTGAHEQYF

d_gene: -
v_gene: TRBV5-1
j_gene: TRBJ1-2
abundance: few
CDR3nt: TGCGCCAGCAGCCCGAGCACTAACTATGGCTACACCTTC
CDR3aa: CASSPSTNYGYTF

d_gene: TRBD2
v_gene: TRBV29-1
j_gene: TRBJ2-2
abundance: few
CDR3nt: TGCAGCGTTGGGGGACTAGCGGCGAACACCGGGGAGCTGTTTTTT
CDR3aa: CSVGGLAANTGELFF

d_gene: -
v_gene: TRBV20-1
j_gene: TRBJ1-1
abundance: -
CDR3nt: TGCAGTGCTAGAGATCAGGGGAGCACTGAAGCTTTCTTT
CDR3aa: CSARDQGSTEAFF

d_gene: TRBD1
v_gene: TRBV12-3/TRBV12-4
j_gene: TRBJ1-6
abundance: many
CDR3nt: TGTGCCAGCAGGGACCTCAGACAGGGGAGTAATTCACCCCTCCACTTT
CDR3aa: CASRDLRQGSNSPLHF

d_gene: -
v_gene: TRBV20-1
j_gene: TRBJ2-1
abundance: -
CDR3nt: TGCAGTGCTAGAGGGCACGTAAGCTCCTACAATGAGCAGTTCTTC
CDR3aa: CSARGHVSSYNEQFF

d_gene: TRBD1
v_gene: TRBV7-2
j_gene: TRBJ1-1
abundance: many
CDR3nt: TGTGCCAGCTTGGGACAGGACATGAACACTGAAGCTTTCTTT
CDR3aa: CASLGQDMNTEAFF

d_gene: TRBD2
v_gene: TRBV28
j_gene: TRBJ2-1
abundance: few
CDR3nt: TGTGCCAGCACACTCCTAGCGGGAGGTCATCTGTTCTTC
CDR3aa: CASTLLAGGHLFF

d_gene: TRBD1
v_gene: TRBV29-1
j_gene: TRBJ2-7
abundance: many
CDR3nt: TGCAGCGTGGGGGGACAGGGGGTTAGCGAGCAGTACTTC
CDR3aa: CSVGGQGVSEQYF

d_gene: TRBD2
v_gene: TRBV20-1
j_gene: TRBJ2-1
abundance: many
CDR3nt: TGCAGTGCTCTTAGCGGGAGCTCCTACAATGAGCAGTTCTTC
CDR3aa: CSALSGSSYNEQFF

d_gene: TRBD1
v_gene: TRBV6-1
j_gene: TRBJ2-3
abundance: -
CDR3nt: TGTGCCAGCACCTCCAGGGGGCACACAGATACGCAGTATTTT
CDR3aa: CASTSRGHTDTQYF

d_gene: -
v_gene: TRBV20-1
j_gene: TRBJ2-1
abundance: few
CDR3nt: TGCAGTGCTGGCGAATGGGGGTCACAACATGAGCAGTTCTTC
CDR3aa: CSAGEWGSQHEQFF

d_gene: -
v_gene: TRBV7-9
j_gene: TRBJ2-1
abundance: many
CDR3nt: TGTGCCAGCACCGAACAGTGGGTGTCCGTAAACAATGAGCAGTTCTTC
CDR3aa: CASTEQWVSVNNEQFF

d_gene: TRBD2
v_gene: TRBV20-1
j_gene: TRBJ2-7
abundance: few
CDR3nt: TGCAGTGCTACGTCTAGCGGGAGGGCCTTGGGGTACGAGCAGTACTTC
CDR3aa: CSATSSGRALGYEQYF

d_gene: TRBD1
v_gene: TRBV5-1
j_gene: TRBJ1-5
abundance: many
CDR3nt: TGCGCCAGCAGACCTACAGGGGCTAGCAATCAGCCCCAGCATTTT
CDR3aa: CASRPTGASNQPQHF

d_gene: TRBD2
v_gene: TRBV15
j_gene: TRBJ2-3
abundance: -
CDR3nt: TGTGCCACCAGCAGGTATAGCGGGAACACAGATACGCAGTATTTT
CDR3aa: CATSRYSGNTDTQYF

d_gene: -
v_gene: TRBV10-3
j_gene: TRBJ1-1
abundance: many
CDR3nt: TGTGCCATACGGGACATTCGAAGGACTGAAGCTTTCTTT
CDR3aa: CAIRDIRRTEAFF

d_gene: TRBD1
v_gene: TRBV11-2
j_gene: TRBJ2-1
abundance: -
CDR3nt: TGTGCCAGCAGCTTAGATGGAGAACAGGGGAACCCCAATGAGCAGTTCTTC
CDR3aa: CASSLDGEQGNPNEQFF

d_gene: TRBD1
v_gene: TRBV18
j_gene: TRBJ1-4
abundance: many
CDR3nt: TGTGCCAGCTCACCAGGACAGGGGTCTGAAAAACTGTTTTTT
CDR3aa: CASSPGQGSEKLFF

d_gene: TRBD2
v_gene: TRBV27
j_gene: TRBJ2-1
abundance: many
CDR3nt: TGTGCCAGCAGTACCCGGACTAGCGGGGACGACTACAATGAGCAGTTCTTC
CDR3aa: CASSTRTSGDDYNEQFF

d_gene: -
v_gene: TRBV7-2
j_gene: TRBJ1-1
abundance: -
CDR3nt: TGTGCCAGCAGCTCAGATAGGTGGACGGCTGAAGCTTTCTTT
CDR3aa: CASSSDRWTAEAFF

d_gene: TRBD2
v_gene: TRBV27
j_gene: TRBJ2-6
abundance: -
CDR3nt: TGTGCCAGCAGTGGGGCGGGAGGAAGCTCTGGGGCCAACGTCCTGACTTTC
CDR3aa: CASSGAGGSSGANVLTF

d_gene: -
v_gene: TRBV12-3/TRBV12-4
j_gene: TRBJ2-3
abundance: few
CDR3nt: TGTGCCAGCAGTCCGGACGGACCTGAGTTCGATACGCAGTATTTT
CDR3aa: CASSPDGPEFDTQYF

d_gene: TRBD2
v_gene: TRBV20-1
j_gene: TRBJ2-3
abundance: many
CDR3nt: TGCAGTGCTAGAGATCCGGCGGGAGGGCCAGCAGATACGCAGTATTTT
CDR3aa: CSARDPAGGPADTQYF

d_gene: TRBD2
v_gene: TRBV5-1
j_gene: TRBJ2-7
abundance: many
CDR3nt: TGCGCCAGCAGCGTTGGACTAGCGGGCCCCTACGAGCAGTACTTC
CDR3aa: CASSVGLAGPYEQYF

d_gene: -
v_gene: TRBV18
j_gene: TRBJ2-1
abundance: -
CDR3nt: TGTGCCAGCCCCCCGGACGGGAGAATAAACTACAATGAGCAGTTCTTC
CDR3aa: CASPPDGRINYNEQFF

d_gene: -
v_gene: TRBV6-1
j_gene: TRBJ2-5
abundance: -
CDR3nt: TGTGCCAGCAGCCGTATTATGGCAACCCGGGAAACCCAGTACTTC
CDR3aa: CASSRIMATRETQYF

d_gene: -
v_gene: TRBV20-1
j_gene: TRBJ2-7
abundance: many
CDR3nt: TGCAGTGCTAGTCAGGGTTCGGCCGAGCAGTACTTC
CDR3aa: CSASQGSAEQYF

d_gene: TRBD2
v_gene: TRBV7-2
j_gene: TRBJ2-1
abundance: few
CDR3nt: TGTGCCAGCAGCTTACTAGCGGGAACTAACAATGAGCAGTTCTTC
CDR3aa: CASSLLAGTNNEQFF

d_gene: -
v_gene: TRBV27
j_gene: TRBJ2-3
abundance: -
CDR3nt: TGTGCCAGCAGCCAAAGGGGGATCGGGTTCGGCACAGATACGCAGTATTTT
CDR3aa: CASSQRGIGFGTDTQYF

d_gene: TRBD1
v_gene: TRBV7-2
j_gene: TRBJ1-6
abundance: many
CDR3nt: TGTGCCAGCAGCTTAGGACAGGGGGCAAGGAATTCACCCCTCCACTTT
CDR3aa: CASSLGQGARNSPLHF

d_gene: -
v_gene: TRBV12-3/TRBV12-4
j_gene: TRBJ2-2
abundance: -
CDR3nt: TGTGCCAGCAGTCCACCCCGGCGAGCATTCGGGGAGCTGTTTTTT
CDR3aa: CASSPPRRAFGELFF